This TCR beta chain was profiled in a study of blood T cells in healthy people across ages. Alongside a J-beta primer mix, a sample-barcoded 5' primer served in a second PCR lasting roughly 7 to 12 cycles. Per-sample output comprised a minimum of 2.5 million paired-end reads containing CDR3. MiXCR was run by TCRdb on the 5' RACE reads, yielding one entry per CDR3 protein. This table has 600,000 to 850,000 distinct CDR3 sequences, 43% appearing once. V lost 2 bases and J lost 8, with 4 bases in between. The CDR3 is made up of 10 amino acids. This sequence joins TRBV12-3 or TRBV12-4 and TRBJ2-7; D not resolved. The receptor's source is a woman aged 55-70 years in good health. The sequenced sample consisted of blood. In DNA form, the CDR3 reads TGTGCCAGCAGTTTACTTCAGCAGTACTTC. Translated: CASSLLQQYF.